A single sample gave rise to the 25 T cell receptor beta chains below, sequenced in a study of early T cells in non-severe SARS-CoV-2 infection. TCRdb reanalysed the 5' RACE reads using MiXCR and keeps one entry per CDR3 protein. The sample lists 45,000 to 65,000 distinct CDR3 sequences, approximately 10% seen once, with over 10% in the top ten. Specimen: whole blood. These receptors came from an adult who was a healthcare worker with PCR-confirmed SARS-CoV-2 infection or an uninfected control (not recorded which).

The rearrangement uses TRBV28 and TRBJ1-5, with TRBD1 matching 7 bases. The CDR3 is 14 amino acids. The germline CDR1 and CDR2 sequences are MDHEN and SYDVKM. J lost 6 bases, V lost 6 bases, and 8 bases had no gene match. CDR3 sequence: CASRLTGAIQPQHF. CDR3 nucleotide sequence: TGTGCCAGCAGGCTTACAGGGGCCATTCAGCCCCAGCATTTT.

The rearrangement links TRBV6-2 or TRBV6-3 to TRBJ1-5, with TRBD1 matching over 8 bases. CDR3 length: 15 amino acids. Germline values: CDR1 MNHEY, CDR2 SVGEGT. V gave up 6 bases and J gave up 0 bases; unmatched junction bases: 4. CDR3 region: CASRTGDYSNQPQHF. CDR3 DNA sequence: TGTGCCAGCAGGACAGGGGATTATAGCAATCAGCCCCAGCATTTT.

The CDR3 loop is CSARDDLAGEERDTQYF. Written as DNA, the CDR3 is TGCAGTGCTAGAGACGACTTAGCGGGAGAGGAGAGGGATACGCAGTATTTT. The rearrangement links TRBV20-1 to TRBJ2-3; 9 bases are shared with TRBD2. Looked up from germline, CDR1 is DFQATT and CDR2 is SNEGSKA (reference sequence). CDR3 length: 17 residues. V was pared by 0 bases and J by 6 bases, with 13 bases of the junction left unmatched.

This clonotype was seen only a few times. This rearrangement joins TRBV11-2 to TRBJ1-5; D is unresolved. The germline V gene has CDR1 SGHAT and CDR2 FQNNGV. This CDR3 has 15 amino acids. With 5 bases removed from V and 4 bases from J, the gap between germline ends came to 15 bases. The CDR3 sequence is CASSVSGERNQPQHF. For the CDR3, the DNA is TGTGCCAGCAGCGTTAGCGGGGAGAGGAATCAGCCCCAGCATTTT. The whole variable domain, filled in from reference TRBV11-2 and TRBJ1-5, reads EAGVAQSPRYKIIEKRQSVAFWCNPISGHATLYWYQQILGQGPKLLIQFQNNGVVDDSQLPKDRFSAERLKGVDSTLKIQPAKLEDSAVYLCASSVSGERNQPQHFGDGTRLSIL.

Ten or more counts support this clonotype. This sequence joins TRBV20-1 and TRBJ2-6; D gene uncertain. From germline, CDR1 is DFQATT and CDR2 SNEGSKA (reference sequence). CDR3 length: 14 amino acids. V was pared by 6 bases and J by 0 bases, with 9 bases between. CDR3 amino acids: CSALAGSGANVLTF. In nucleotides, the CDR3 is TGCAGTGCCCTGGCCGGCTCTGGGGCCAACGTCCTGACTTTC.

This clonotype was recorded many times. The chain combines TRBV6-5 with TRBJ2-1; 8 nucleotides agree with TRBD2. In germline, CDR1 is MNHEY, CDR2 SVGAGI. After removal of 4 bases from V and 5 bases from J, the junction contained 7 bases not matched to a gene. The CDR3 sequence is 15 residues long. The CDR3 DNA reads TGTGCCAGCAGTTGGTCCGGGAGGGCCGACAATGAGCAGTTCTTC. It codes for CASSWSGRADNEQFF.

The table lists this clonotype with a few counts. This rearrangement joins TRBV20-1 to TRBJ2-3; 11 bases are a match to TRBD2. The CDR3 sequence is 14 residues long. Germline trimming cut 6 bases from V and 2 bases from J; bases unmatched to any gene: 4. From germline, CDR1 is DFQATT and CDR2 SNEGSKA (reference sequence). The CDR3 sequence: CSAGTSGFTDTQYF. DNA for the CDR3: TGCAGTGCCGGGACTAGCGGTTTCACAGATACGCAGTATTTT.

The chain couples TRBV5-1 to TRBJ1-1, with D possibly matching TRBD1 (6 bases). The CDR3 is 16 amino acids. Trimming removed 0 bases at V and 4 bases at J, with 16 bases between. The germline gives CDR1 SGHRS, CDR2 YFSETQ. The CDR3 is CASSLASGALGTEAFF. The CDR3 bases are TGCGCCAGCAGCTTGGCCTCAGGGGCTTTGGGCACTGAAGCTTTCTTT.

In the case of this clonotype: Germline and junction disagree at one end, which may indicate a read error. The chain carries TRBV29-1 and TRBJ2-2; tentatively, D is TRBD2 (7 bases). Germline V gene lookup returns CDR1 SQVTM and CDR2 ANQGSEA. This CDR3 comprises 15 residues. The CDR3, as DNA: TGCAGCGCTGAACCCCCGGGGGGCGCGGACGGGGAGCTGTTTTTT. This codes for CSAEPPGGADGELFF.

This clonotype rates as large. The chain uses TRBV25-1 and TRBJ1-3, with D unresolved. This CDR3 comprises 11 residues. V was trimmed by 7 bases and J by 4 bases, leaving 5 bases between them. From germline, CDR1 is MGHDK and CDR2 SYGVNS. The CDR3 DNA follows: TGTGCCAGCATGAGCGGAAACACCATATATTTT. Its translation: CASMSGNTIYF.

Ten or more counts support this clonotype. The junction departs from the called germline gene at one end, perhaps through a read error. The V and J genes are TRBV6-5 and TRBJ1-2; no reliable D call. The CDR3 length is 13 residues. CDR1 is MNHEY, CDR2 SVGAGI, per germline. In DNA, the CDR3 is TGTGCCAGCAGTTACTCGAAGTCAGTTAAAAATGTCTTC. The encoded protein is CASSYSKSVKNVF.

This clonotype was seen at least ten times. This chain connects TRBV11-2 to TRBJ2-7; D call uncertain. The germline gives CDR1 SGHAT, CDR2 FQNNGV. This CDR3 is built from 14 residues. With 1 base removed from V and 2 bases from J, the gap between germline ends came to 9 bases. The chain's CDR3 is CASSLGDSAYEQYF. CDR3 coding DNA: TGTGCCAGCAGCTTAGGAGATTCGGCCTACGAGCAGTACTTC.

This clonotype was picked up a small number of times. The chain joins TRBV7-2 to TRBJ2-7, with TRBD2 as a possible D gene (5 bases). Germline loops: CDR1 SGHTA, CDR2 FQGNSA. V was clipped by 5 bases and J by 6 bases, with 14 bases between them. This CDR3 region has 13 residues. CDR3 region: CASSPSLWGEQYF. CDR3 sequence (DNA): TGTGCCAGCAGCCCTAGCTTATGGGGCGAGCAGTACTTC.

This clonotype was found many times. This chain joins TRBV28 and TRBJ2-7; TRBD2 might be the D (6 bases). CDR1 is MDHEN and CDR2 is SYDVKM in the germline V gene. The V and J ends lost 5 bases and 4 bases respectively, with 9 bases between them. This CDR3 contains 12 residues. The chain's CDR3 is CASSLSGYEQYF. Written as DNA, the CDR3 is TGTGCCAGCAGTCTTAGCGGATACGAGCAGTACTTC.

This clonotype was seen ten or more times. The CDR3 DNA sequence: TGCAGCGTCGCTAGCGGGAGGGCCGGGACAGATACGCAGTATTTT. Residues: CSVASGRAGTDTQYF. The chain has TRBV29-1 and TRBJ2-3; 12 bases agree with TRBD2. This CDR3 comprises 15 residues. CDR1 and CDR2 from the germline V gene are SQVTM and ANQGSEA. J was trimmed by 3 bases and V by 6 bases; bases with no gene match: 7.

The chain combines TRBV7-8 with TRBJ2-1, with 7 bases identical to TRBD1. V was clipped by 5 bases and J by 1 base; unmatched bases: 11. This CDR3 has 17 amino acids. Per the germline V gene, CDR1 is SGHVS and CDR2 is FQNEAQ. Here the CDR3 DNA reads TGTGCCAGCAGCACCCCTGTCGCAGGGGGATCCTACAATGAGCAGTTCTTC. This codes for CASSTPVAGGSYNEQFF.

This clonotype was picked up a small number of times. The chain couples TRBV9 to TRBJ2-3; a possible D gene is TRBD2 (5 bases). Trimming took off 3 bases at V and 0 bases at J, with 8 bases between the two ends. The CDR3 contains 14 residues. Germline CDR1 reads SGDLS; CDR2 reads YYNGEE. CDR3 loop: CASSDRGSTDTQYF. CDR3 bases: TGTGCCAGCAGCGATCGGGGAAGCACAGATACGCAGTATTTT.

This clonotype was found many times. The gene calls are TRBV12-3 or TRBV12-4 and TRBJ1-1; tentatively, D is TRBD1 (6 bases). V was clipped by 4 bases and J by 5 bases, with 23 bases between them. The CDR3 contains 17 residues. The chain's CDR3 is CASSYPSVWGAGTEAFF. The DNA of the CDR3 is TGTGCCAGCAGTTACCCGTCGGTTTGGGGGGCAGGAACTGAAGCTTTCTTT.

CDR3 nucleotide sequence: TGCAGTGCTAGAGATTGGCGACGAGATCAATACAATGAGCAGTTCTTC. Translation gives CSARDWRRDQYNEQFF. The V call is TRBV20-1, the J call TRBJ2-1; the D is unclear. The CDR3 runs 16 residues. Trimming took 0 bases from V and 4 from J, leaving 16 bases between them. Germline V gene data show CDR1 as DFQATT and CDR2 as SNEGSKA (reference sequence).

The chain recombines TRBV10-1 with TRBJ2-2; D is perhaps TRBD1 or TRBD2 (5 bases each). Looked up from germline, CDR1 is WNHNN and CDR2 is SYGVQD (reference sequence). V lost 7 bases, J lost 6 bases, and 12 bases lay in between. The CDR3 has 13 amino acids. CDR3 nucleotide sequence: TGCGCCAGCATGTCAGGGACGCCCGGGGAGCTGTTTTTT. This codes for CASMSGTPGELFF.

In its sample, this clonotype was seen once. This chain joins TRBV9 and TRBJ1-6, with D hard to call. Looked up from germline, CDR1 is SGDLS and CDR2 is YYNGEE. V shed 7 bases and J shed 10 bases, with 18 bases lying between them. CDR3 length: 14 residues. CDR3 region: CASAEQSLGSPLHF. The DNA for the CDR3 is TGTGCCAGCGCCGAACAGTCATTAGGATCACCCCTCCACTTT.

This clonotype was observed many times. The chain combines TRBV29-1 with TRBJ2-1; possible D gene TRBD1, 6 bases. Trimming took off 6 bases at V and 2 bases at J, with 14 bases between the two ends. CDR1 SQVTM and CDR2 ANQGSEA come from the germline V gene. The CDR3 spans 14 residues. Here the CDR3 DNA reads TGCAGCGTGATTCCGAGGGGGACCTACAATGAGCAGTTCTTC. Its translation: CSVIPRGTYNEQFF.

This clonotype was picked up many times. The chain links TRBV6-2 or TRBV6-3 to TRBJ2-3; 10 bases match TRBD2. V lost 2 bases and J lost 2; bases outside the gene matches: 4. The length of the CDR3 is 16 residues. Germline-derived CDR1 and CDR2 are MNHEY and SVGEGT. The CDR3 reads CASSYLTSGYTDTQYF. The DNA of the CDR3 is TGTGCCAGCAGTTACCTGACTAGCGGGTACACAGATACGCAGTATTTT.

The DNA for the CDR3 is TGTGCCAGCAGCTTGCGGGGAAACACCATATATTTT. Its translation: CASSLRGNTIYF. V usage is TRBV7-9 and J usage is TRBJ1-3; D remains ambiguous. This CDR3 region has 12 residues. In germline, CDR1 is SEHNR, CDR2 FQNEAQ (reference sequence). The V gene lost 3 bases and the J gene lost 4 bases, with 4 bases spanning the gap.

Only a few counts were recorded for this clonotype. V gene TRBV6-2 or TRBV6-3 combines with J gene TRBJ1-2; D possibly corresponds to TRBD1 (6 bases). CDR3 length: 16 residues. The ends were cut back, 1 base at V and 5 bases at J, with 17 bases in the middle. The germline V gene encodes CDR1 MNHEY and CDR2 SVGEGT. CDR3 DNA: TGTGCCAGCAGTTACTTTCCGCCAGGGGCGCCGTATGGCTACACCTTC. As protein: CASSYFPPGAPYGYTF.